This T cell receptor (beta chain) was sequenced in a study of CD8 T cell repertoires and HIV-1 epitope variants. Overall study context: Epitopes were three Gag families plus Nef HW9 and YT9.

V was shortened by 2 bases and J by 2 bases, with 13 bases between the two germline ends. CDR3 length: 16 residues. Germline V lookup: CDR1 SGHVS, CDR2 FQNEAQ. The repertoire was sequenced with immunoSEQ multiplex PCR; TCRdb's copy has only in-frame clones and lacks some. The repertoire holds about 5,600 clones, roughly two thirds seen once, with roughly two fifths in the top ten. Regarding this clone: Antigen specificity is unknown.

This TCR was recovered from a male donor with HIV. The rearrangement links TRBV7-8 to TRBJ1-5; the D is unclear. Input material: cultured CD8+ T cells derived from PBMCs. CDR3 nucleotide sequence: TGTGCCAGCAGCTTAAATGGAGGGTTGCGCAATCAGCCCCAGCATTTT. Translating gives CASSLNGGLRNQPQHF.